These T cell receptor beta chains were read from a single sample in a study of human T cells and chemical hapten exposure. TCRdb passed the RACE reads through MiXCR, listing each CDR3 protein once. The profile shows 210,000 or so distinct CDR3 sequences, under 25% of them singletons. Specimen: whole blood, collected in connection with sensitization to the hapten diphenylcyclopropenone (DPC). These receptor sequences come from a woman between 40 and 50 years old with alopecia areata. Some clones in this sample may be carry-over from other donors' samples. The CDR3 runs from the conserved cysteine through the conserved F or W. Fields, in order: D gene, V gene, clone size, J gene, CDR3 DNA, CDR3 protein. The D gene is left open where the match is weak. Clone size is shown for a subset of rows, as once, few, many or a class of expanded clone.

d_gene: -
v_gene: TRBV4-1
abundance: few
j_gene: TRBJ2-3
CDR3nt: TGCGCCAGCAGCCTTCCGACAGATACGCAGTATTTT
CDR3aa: CASSLPTDTQYF

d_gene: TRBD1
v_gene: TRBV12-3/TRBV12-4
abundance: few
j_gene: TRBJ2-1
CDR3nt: TGTGCCAGCAGTCCGACAGGGGGCCTCGGGCATGAGCAGTTCTTC
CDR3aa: CASSPTGGLGHEQFF

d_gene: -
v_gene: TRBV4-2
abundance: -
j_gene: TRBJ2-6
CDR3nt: TGTGCCAGCAGCCAAGAGATAAACTCTGGGGCCAACGTCCTGACTTTC
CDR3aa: CASSQEINSGANVLTF

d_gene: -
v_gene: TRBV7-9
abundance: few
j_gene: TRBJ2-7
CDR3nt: TGTGCCAGCAGCCCGCGGGTGGGGGGCCTCCTCTCCTACGAGCAGTACTTC
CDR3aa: CASSPRVGGLLSYEQYF

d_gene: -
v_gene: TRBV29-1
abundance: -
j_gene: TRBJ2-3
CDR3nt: TGCAGCGTTGAAGACACCAGTTTGAGGGCAGATACGCAGTATTTT
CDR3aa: CSVEDTSLRADTQYF

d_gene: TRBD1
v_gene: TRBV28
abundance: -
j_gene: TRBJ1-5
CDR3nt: TGTGCCAGCAGTGGGGACACACAGGGGTACCAGCCCCAGCATTTT
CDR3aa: CASSGDTQGYQPQHF

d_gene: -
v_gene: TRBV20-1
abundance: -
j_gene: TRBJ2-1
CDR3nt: TGCAGTGCTCAAGGGGCCTCACAGATATACAATGAGCAGTTCTTC
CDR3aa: CSAQGASQIYNEQFF

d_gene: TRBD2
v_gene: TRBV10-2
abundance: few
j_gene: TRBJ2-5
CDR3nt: TGCGCCAGCAGTGTCTATTCGACGGGAGGACTCCAAGAGACCCAGTACTTC
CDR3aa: CASSVYSTGGLQETQYF

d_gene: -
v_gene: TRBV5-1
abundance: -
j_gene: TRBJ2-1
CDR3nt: TGCGCCGGCAGCTTACTTTCGGCTAGCATCGATGAGCAGTTCTTC
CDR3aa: CAGSLLSASIDEQFF

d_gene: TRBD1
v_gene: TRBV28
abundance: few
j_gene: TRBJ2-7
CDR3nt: TGTGCCAGCAGTTCTCTCAAGACAGGGCTCTACGAGCAGTACTTC
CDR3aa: CASSSLKTGLYEQYF

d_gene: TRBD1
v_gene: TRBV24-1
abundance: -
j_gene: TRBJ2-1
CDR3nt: TGTGCCACCAGTGATTTCACAGGGGCAGGGGACAATGAGCAGTTCTTC
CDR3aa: CATSDFTGAGDNEQFF

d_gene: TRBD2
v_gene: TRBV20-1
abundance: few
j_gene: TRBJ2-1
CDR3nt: TGCAGTGCTAACCGGGAGGGCCATTACAATGAGCAGTTCTTC
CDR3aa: CSANREGHYNEQFF

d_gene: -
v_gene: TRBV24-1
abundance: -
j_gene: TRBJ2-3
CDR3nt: TGTGCCACCAGTGATCAGACTAGGAGTCCAGATACGCAGTATTTT
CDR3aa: CATSDQTRSPDTQYF

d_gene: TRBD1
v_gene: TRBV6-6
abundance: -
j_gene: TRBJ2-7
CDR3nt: TGTGCCAGCAGGGCCGGGACAGCCTACGAGCAGTACTTC
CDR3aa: CASRAGTAYEQYF

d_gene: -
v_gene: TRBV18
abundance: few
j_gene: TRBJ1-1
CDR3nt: TGTGCCAGCTCACCTCAGGAGAGCAAGCGCGAAGCTTTCTTT
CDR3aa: CASSPQESKREAFF

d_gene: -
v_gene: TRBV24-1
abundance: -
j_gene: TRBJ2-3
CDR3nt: TGTGCCACCAGTGAAAACCGGGCTACGGCCTCCACAGATACGCAGTATTTT
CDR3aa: CATSENRATASTDTQYF

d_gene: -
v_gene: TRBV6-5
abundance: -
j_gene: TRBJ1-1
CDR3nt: TGTGCCAGCAGTTACAGGGTAGGGAACACTGAAGCTTTCTTT
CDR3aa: CASSYRVGNTEAFF

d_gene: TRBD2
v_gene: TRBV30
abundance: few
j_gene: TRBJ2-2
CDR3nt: TGTGCCTGGAGTGTCAGACTAGCGGGACCCACCGGGGAGCTGTTTTTT
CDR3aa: CAWSVRLAGPTGELFF

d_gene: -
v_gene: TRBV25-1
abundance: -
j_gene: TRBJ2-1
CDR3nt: TGTGCCAGCAGTGAATACCAACGCAATTTCCGGCAGTTCTTC
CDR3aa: CASSEYQRNFRQFF

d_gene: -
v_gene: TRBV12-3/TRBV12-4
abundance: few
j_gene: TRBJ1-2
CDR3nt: TGTGCCAGCAGTTTGAGGCAGGGCTCTGGCTACACCTTC
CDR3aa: CASSLRQGSGYTF

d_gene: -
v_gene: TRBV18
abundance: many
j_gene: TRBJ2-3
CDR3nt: TGTGCCAGCTCACCACCGGTCACAGATACGCAGTATTTT
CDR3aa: CASSPPVTDTQYF

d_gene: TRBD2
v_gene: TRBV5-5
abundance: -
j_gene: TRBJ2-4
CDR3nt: TGTGCCAGCAGCCCGGTCCCCCTAGCGGGGGGAAACATTCAGTACTTC
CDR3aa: CASSPVPLAGGNIQYF

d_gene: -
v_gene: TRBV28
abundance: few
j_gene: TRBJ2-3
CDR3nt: TGTGCCAGCCTCGAAATCCACACAGATACGCAGTATTTT
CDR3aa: CASLEIHTDTQYF

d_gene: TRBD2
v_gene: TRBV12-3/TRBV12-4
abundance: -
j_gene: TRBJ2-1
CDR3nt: TGTGCCAGCAGTTTTAGCGGGGCGAGCTCCTACAATGAGCAGTTCTTC
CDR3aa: CASSFSGASSYNEQFF

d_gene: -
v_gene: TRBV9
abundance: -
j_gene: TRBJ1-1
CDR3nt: TGTGCCAGCAGCGCACAATCTCGGGCCTCAAACACTGAAGCTTTCTTT
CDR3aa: CASSAQSRASNTEAFF

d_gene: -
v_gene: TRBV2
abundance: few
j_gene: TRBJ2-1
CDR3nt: TGTGCCAGCAGGGAGAGCGCCTCCTCCTACAATGAGCAGTTCTTC
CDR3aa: CASRESASSYNEQFF

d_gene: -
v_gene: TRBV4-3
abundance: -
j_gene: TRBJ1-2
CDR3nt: TGCGCCAGCAGCCAAGATCGGGCGTATGGCTACACCTTC
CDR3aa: CASSQDRAYGYTF

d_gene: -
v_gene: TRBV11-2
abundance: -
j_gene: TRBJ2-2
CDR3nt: TGTGCCAGCATAGGGAACACCGGGGAGCTGTTTTTT
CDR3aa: CASIGNTGELFF

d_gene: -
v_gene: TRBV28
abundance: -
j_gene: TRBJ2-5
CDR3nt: TGTGCCAGCAGTTTTCGGGACTTGCGACAAGAGACCCAGTGCTTC
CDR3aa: CASSFRDLRQETQCF

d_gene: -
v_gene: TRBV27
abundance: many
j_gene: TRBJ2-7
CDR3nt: TGTGCCAGCAGTTTCGGGGGTGGTATGGAGCAGTACTTC
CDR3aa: CASSFGGGMEQYF

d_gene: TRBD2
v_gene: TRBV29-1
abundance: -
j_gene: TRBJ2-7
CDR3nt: TGCAGCGTTGAGGGACTAGCGGGGAGGCCGAGGAGGGGAGAGCAGTACTTC
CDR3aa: CSVEGLAGRPRRGEQYF

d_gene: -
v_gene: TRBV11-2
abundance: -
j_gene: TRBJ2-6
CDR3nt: TGTGCCAGCAGCTTAGTCCGTGGCTCTGGGGCCAACGTCCTGACTTTC
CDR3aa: CASSLVRGSGANVLTF

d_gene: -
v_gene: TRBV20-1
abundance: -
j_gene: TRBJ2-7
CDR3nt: TGCAGTGCTAGGATAGGACGCTACGAGCAGTACTTC
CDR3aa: CSARIGRYEQYF

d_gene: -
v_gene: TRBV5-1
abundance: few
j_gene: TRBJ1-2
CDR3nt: TGCGCCAGCAGCCAAGACAGTGTCTATGGCTACACCTTC
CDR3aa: CASSQDSVYGYTF

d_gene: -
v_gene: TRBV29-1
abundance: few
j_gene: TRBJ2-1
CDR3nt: TGCAGCGTGCGCGAGGGGGTTAGGCAGTTCTTC
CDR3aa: CSVREGVRQFF

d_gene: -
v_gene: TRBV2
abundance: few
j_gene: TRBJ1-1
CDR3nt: TGTGCCAGCAGTGAGGATCTTTGGGGGGGGGAAGCTTTCTTT
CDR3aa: CASSEDLWGGEAFF

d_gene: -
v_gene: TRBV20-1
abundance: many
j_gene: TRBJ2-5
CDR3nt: TGCAGTGCTAGAGACGGGGGATTCCAAGAGACCCAGTACTTC
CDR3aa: CSARDGGFQETQYF

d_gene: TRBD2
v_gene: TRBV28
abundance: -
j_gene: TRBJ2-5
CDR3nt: TGTGCCAGCAGCGGGGGGAAGTTAACCCAGTACTTC
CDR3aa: CASSGGKLTQYF

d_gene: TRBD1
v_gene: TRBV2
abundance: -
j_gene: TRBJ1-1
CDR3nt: TGTGCCAGCACAGGGGGTTGGAACACTGAAGCTTTCTTT
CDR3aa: CASTGGWNTEAFF

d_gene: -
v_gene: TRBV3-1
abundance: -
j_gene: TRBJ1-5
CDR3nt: TGTGCCAGCAGCCAAGGCGGGTCCCAGCATTTT
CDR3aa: CASSQGGSQHF

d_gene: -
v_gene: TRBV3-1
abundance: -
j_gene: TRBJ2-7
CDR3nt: TGTGCCAGCAGCCAGGGTTCGGGGTTTTACGAGCAGTACTTC
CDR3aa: CASSQGSGFYEQYF

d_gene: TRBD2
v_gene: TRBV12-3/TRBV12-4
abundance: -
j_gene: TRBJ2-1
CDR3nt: TGTGCCTGGGGTGCTAGCGGGAGCAATGAGCAGTTCTTC
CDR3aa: CAWGASGSNEQFF

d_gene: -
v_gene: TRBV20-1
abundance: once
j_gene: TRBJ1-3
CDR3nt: TGCAGTGCTAGTGTCGGGAACTCTGGAAACACCATATATTTT
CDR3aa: CSASVGNSGNTIYF

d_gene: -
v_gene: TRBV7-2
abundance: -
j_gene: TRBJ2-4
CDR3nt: TGTGCCAGCAGCTTGGACTCGTTGGAGACGGCCAAAAACATTCAGTACTTC
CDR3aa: CASSLDSLETAKNIQYF

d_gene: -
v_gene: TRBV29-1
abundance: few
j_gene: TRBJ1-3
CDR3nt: TGCAGCGGGGAAACGAGGCACACCATATATTTT
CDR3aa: CSGETRHTIYF

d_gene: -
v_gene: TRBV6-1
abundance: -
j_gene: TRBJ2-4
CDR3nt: TGTGCCAGCAGTGAAGTTAACAGGCCCGCCAAAAACATTCAGTACTTC
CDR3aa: CASSEVNRPAKNIQYF

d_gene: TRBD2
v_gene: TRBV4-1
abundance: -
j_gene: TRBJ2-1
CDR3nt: TGCGCCAGCAGCCAAGATCTAACTAGCGGGAGGTCCGACAATGAGCAGTTCTTC
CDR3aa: CASSQDLTSGRSDNEQFF

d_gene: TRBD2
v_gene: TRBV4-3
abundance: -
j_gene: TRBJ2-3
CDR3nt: TGCGCCAGCAGCCCCACCCCCGTTAGCGGGAGGGTTAATACGCAGTATTTT
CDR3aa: CASSPTPVSGRVNTQYF

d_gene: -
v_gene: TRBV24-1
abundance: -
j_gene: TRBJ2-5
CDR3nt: TGTGCCACCAGTACTAGGCGTGGGGCCCAGTACTTC
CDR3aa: CATSTRRGAQYF

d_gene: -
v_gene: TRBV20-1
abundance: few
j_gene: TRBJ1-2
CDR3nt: TGCAGTGCTAGACCACCGCCGGGACAACCCACCACTAACTATGGCTACACCTTC
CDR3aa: CSARPPPGQPTTNYGYTF

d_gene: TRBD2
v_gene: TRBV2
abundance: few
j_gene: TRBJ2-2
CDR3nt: TGTGCCAGCAGTGGACTAGCGGTTAACACCGGGGAGCTGTTTTTT
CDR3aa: CASSGLAVNTGELFF

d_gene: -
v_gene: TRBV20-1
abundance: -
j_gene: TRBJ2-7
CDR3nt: TGCAGTGCTAGAGATCGACGGGACCTCTCCTACGAGCAGTACTTC
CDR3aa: CSARDRRDLSYEQYF

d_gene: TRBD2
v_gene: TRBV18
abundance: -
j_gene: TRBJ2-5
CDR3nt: TGTGCCAGCTCACCAAGCGGGAATAACCAAGAGACCCAGTACTTC
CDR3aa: CASSPSGNNQETQYF

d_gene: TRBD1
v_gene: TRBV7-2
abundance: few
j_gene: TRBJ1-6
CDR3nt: TGTGCCAGCACCCCCCGGCCCGGGACAGGGACCTCACCCCTCCACTTT
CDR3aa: CASTPRPGTGTSPLHF

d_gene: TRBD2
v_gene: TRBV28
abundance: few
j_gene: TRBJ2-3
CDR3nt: TGTGCCAGTGTGGCGGGAGGGCCTGGTATTAGCACAGATACGCAGTATTTT
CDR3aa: CASVAGGPGISTDTQYF

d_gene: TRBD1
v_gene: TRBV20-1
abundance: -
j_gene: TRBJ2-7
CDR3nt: TGCAGTGCTAGTCGAGGGGGCCACTCCTACGAGCAGTACTTC
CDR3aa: CSASRGGHSYEQYF

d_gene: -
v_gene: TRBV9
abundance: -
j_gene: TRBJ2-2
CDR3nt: TGTGCCAGCAGCGTAGCGGTAAAGAACACCGGGGAGCTGTTTTTT
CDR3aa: CASSVAVKNTGELFF